This T cell receptor (beta chain) emerged from a study of T cell responses to AZD1222 COVID-19 vaccine. Profiled with immunoSEQ multiplex PCR; TCRdb holds only in-frame clones, not every one. The sample lists about 150,000 clones, about 93% occurring once. After removal of 0 bases from V and 1 base from J, the junction contained 0 bases not matched to a gene. Germline CDR1 SGDLS, CDR2 YYNGEE. The CDR3 is made up of 14 amino acids. Sample: peripheral blood, taken 28 days after the second AZD1222 dose. This receptor was taken from an adult who received the AZD1222 COVID-19 vaccine. The V gene is TRBV9, the J gene TRBJ2-5, with TRBD2 matching over 7 bases. The CDR3 here is CASSVVAGQETQYF. In nucleotides, the CDR3 is TGTGCCAGCAGCGTAGTAGCGGGCCAAGAGACCCAGTACTTC.